A selection of T cell receptor beta chains follows, all from one sample in a study of T-cell memory formation after mild COVID-19. From the 5' RACE reads, TCRdb called clonotypes with MiXCR, one entry per CDR3 protein. The sample records just under 350,000 distinct CDR3 sequences, 10% to 15% being singletons. Sample: PBMCs or a T cell subset sorted from them (not recorded which). These receptor sequences come from a man aged 18-30 years who had mild COVID-19 (a few samples of this study predate the infection). Cell type and time point are not known. Both conserved end residues are part of each CDR3. Each record gives: clone size, V gene, D gene, J gene, CDR3 DNA, CDR3 protein. The D gene is left open where the match is weak. Only part of the rows carry a size: once, few, many, or a class if the clone is expanded.

size: few
V: TRBV12-3/TRBV12-4
D: -
J: TRBJ1-1
DNA: TGTGCCAGCAGTTTGGAACAGATAGTCACTGAAGCTTTCTTT
CDR3: CASSLEQIVTEAFF

size: -
V: TRBV6-2/TRBV6-3
D: -
J: TRBJ2-7
DNA: TGTGCCAGCACCGATCCAGGGAACTACGAGCAGTACTTC
CDR3: CASTDPGNYEQYF

size: many
V: TRBV28
D: -
J: TRBJ2-5
DNA: TGTGCCAGCAGTTTGTCCCAGGCCCAAGAGACCCAGTACTTC
CDR3: CASSLSQAQETQYF

size: -
V: TRBV6-4
D: TRBD2
J: TRBJ2-1
DNA: TGTGCCAGCAGCGGGGGGACTGGGAAAGACTATGAGCAGTTCTTC
CDR3: CASSGGTGKDYEQFF

size: -
V: TRBV4-2
D: TRBD2
J: TRBJ2-5
DNA: TGTGCCAGCAGCGCGTTTAGCGGGGGGGCTCAAGAGACCCAGTACTTC
CDR3: CASSAFSGGAQETQYF

size: few
V: TRBV7-9
D: TRBD2
J: TRBJ2-3
DNA: TGTGCCAGCAGCGCCAGACTAGCGCTCGACACAGATACGCAGTATTTT
CDR3: CASSARLALDTDTQYF

size: few
V: TRBV7-3
D: -
J: TRBJ2-1
DNA: TGTGCCAGCAGCTCTGGCCCAACAGCAATCTTGAACAATGAGCAGTTCTTC
CDR3: CASSSGPTAILNNEQFF

size: -
V: TRBV24-1
D: -
J: TRBJ1-5
DNA: TGTGCCACCAGCGCGGCAGGGACCAATCAGCCCCAGCATTTT
CDR3: CATSAAGTNQPQHF

size: many
V: TRBV5-1
D: -
J: TRBJ1-1
DNA: TGCGCCAGCAGCTTGCAACGGAACACTGAAGCTTTCTTT
CDR3: CASSLQRNTEAFF

size: many
V: TRBV7-3
D: -
J: TRBJ2-5
DNA: TGTGCCAGCAGCTTAGGGCACCAAGAGACCCAGTACTTC
CDR3: CASSLGHQETQYF

size: few
V: TRBV20-1
D: TRBD2
J: TRBJ2-5
DNA: TGCAGTGCTCAGATTAGCGGGGGTAGGCAAGAGACCCAGTACTTC
CDR3: CSAQISGGRQETQYF

size: many
V: TRBV7-2
D: -
J: TRBJ2-3
DNA: TGTGCCAGCAGCCCCAGGGGGGCCGCAGATACGCAGTATTTT
CDR3: CASSPRGAADTQYF

size: -
V: TRBV20-1
D: -
J: TRBJ1-1
DNA: TGCAGTGCTAGGGATCGGCGGCAGGGAAGGACGAACACTGAAGCTTTCTTT
CDR3: CSARDRRQGRTNTEAFF

size: -
V: TRBV27
D: -
J: TRBJ1-6
DNA: TGTGCCAGCAGTTTAGGAGAACCGAGCTCCTATAATTCACCCCTCCACTTT
CDR3: CASSLGEPSSYNSPLHF

size: -
V: TRBV7-2
D: -
J: TRBJ1-5
DNA: TGTGCCAGCAGCTTTGTAGGGGGGGAGAGCAATCAGCCCCAGCATTTT
CDR3: CASSFVGGESNQPQHF

size: -
V: TRBV29-1
D: TRBD2
J: TRBJ2-3
DNA: TGCAGCGCCCCCCCTCCGGGGGGGTCAGATACGCAGTATTTT
CDR3: CSAPPPGGSDTQYF

size: -
V: TRBV19
D: -
J: TRBJ1-1
DNA: TGTGCCAGTAGTATCCGCGCAGGTCACACTGAAGCTTTCTTT
CDR3: CASSIRAGHTEAFF

size: -
V: TRBV7-9
D: -
J: TRBJ1-1
DNA: TGTGCCAGCAGCTTACTTCTTAGGGCAGGCCCGAACACTGAAGCTTTCTTT
CDR3: CASSLLLRAGPNTEAFF

size: few
V: TRBV6-1
D: -
J: TRBJ1-2
DNA: TGTGCCAGCAGTGAGGACAGAGGCTATGGCTACACCTTC
CDR3: CASSEDRGYGYTF

size: -
V: TRBV4-1
D: TRBD2
J: TRBJ2-7
DNA: TGCGCCAGCAGCCCAAGCGGGCCTAGCGGCTACGAGCAGTACTTC
CDR3: CASSPSGPSGYEQYF

size: few
V: TRBV7-2
D: TRBD1
J: TRBJ1-6
DNA: TGTGCCAGCAGCTTTCCAGGGGGCGGATCACCCCTCCACTTT
CDR3: CASSFPGGGSPLHF

size: -
V: TRBV10-2
D: TRBD1
J: TRBJ1-5
DNA: TGCGCCAGCATGGACAGGGTTTCAGGCAATCAGCCCCAGCATTTT
CDR3: CASMDRVSGNQPQHF

size: -
V: TRBV4-1
D: -
J: TRBJ1-5
DNA: TGCGCCAGCAGCCAAGCCCGGGACAACAATCAGCCCCAGCATTTT
CDR3: CASSQARDNNQPQHF

size: few
V: TRBV5-6
D: -
J: TRBJ2-5
DNA: TGTGCCAGCAGCTTGCAGGGCTTGGGGACCCAGTACTTC
CDR3: CASSLQGLGTQYF

size: few
V: TRBV7-6
D: -
J: TRBJ1-6
DNA: TGTGCCAGCAGCTTGGGGGGGGGATTTCGTTCACCCCTCCACTTT
CDR3: CASSLGGGFRSPLHF

size: -
V: TRBV5-1
D: -
J: TRBJ1-1
DNA: TGCGCCAGCAGCTCGACATGGGTGAACACTGAAGCTTTCTTT
CDR3: CASSSTWVNTEAFF

size: -
V: TRBV18
D: -
J: TRBJ2-2
DNA: TGTGCCAGCTCACCAGACGAAGGGTCCGGGGAGCTGTTTTTT
CDR3: CASSPDEGSGELFF

size: few
V: TRBV5-1
D: -
J: TRBJ2-5
DNA: TGCGCCAGCAGCTCCCGGACCCCGGCGGAGACCCAGTACTTC
CDR3: CASSSRTPAETQYF

size: -
V: TRBV10-3
D: TRBD2
J: TRBJ2-7
DNA: TGTGCCATCAGTGAGTTGCGGGGGTCTTACGAGCAGTACTTC
CDR3: CAISELRGSYEQYF

size: -
V: TRBV12-3/TRBV12-4
D: -
J: TRBJ2-1
DNA: TGTGCCAGCAGTTTAGGAAGGGTGCCGTTCTTC
CDR3: CASSLGRVPFF

size: many
V: TRBV5-1
D: TRBD1
J: TRBJ1-4
DNA: TGCGCCAGCAGCCCCGGGACAGGGGAGGAAAAACTGTTTTTT
CDR3: CASSPGTGEEKLFF

size: -
V: TRBV7-2
D: -
J: TRBJ2-3
DNA: TGTGCCAGCAGCTTAGTGTGGCAGGGAGTGGGCACAGATACGCAGTATTTT
CDR3: CASSLVWQGVGTDTQYF

size: -
V: TRBV12-3/TRBV12-4
D: -
J: TRBJ1-3
DNA: TGTGCCAGCAGTTTATGGGGAAACGGAAACACCATATATTTT
CDR3: CASSLWGNGNTIYF

size: many
V: TRBV20-1
D: -
J: TRBJ1-5
DNA: TGCAGTGCTATCGACGGGCCCATAGCGAGCAATCAGCCCCAGCATTTT
CDR3: CSAIDGPIASNQPQHF

size: -
V: TRBV11-2
D: -
J: TRBJ1-2
DNA: TGTGCCAGCAGCTCGTATACCGACAGGAACCCTAACTATGGCTACACCTTC
CDR3: CASSSYTDRNPNYGYTF

size: -
V: TRBV6-2/TRBV6-3
D: -
J: TRBJ2-7
DNA: TGTGCCAGCAGTCCAACCCCCGGGGGCCTCTCCGAGCAGTACTTC
CDR3: CASSPTPGGLSEQYF

size: -
V: TRBV6-1
D: -
J: TRBJ2-2
DNA: TGTGCCAGCAGCCAATTCCAGGGTGACACCGGGGAGCTGTTTTTT
CDR3: CASSQFQGDTGELFF

size: few
V: TRBV4-3
D: TRBD1
J: TRBJ2-1
DNA: TGCGCCAGCAGCCGCCCGGGACAGGGGAACAATGAGCAGTTCTTC
CDR3: CASSRPGQGNNEQFF

size: -
V: TRBV30
D: -
J: TRBJ1-1
DNA: TGTGCCTGCCGACACACTGAAGCTTTCTTT
CDR3: CACRHTEAFF